A selection of T cell receptor beta chains follows, all from one sample in a study of CD8 T cells in Susac syndrome. One entry per CDR3 protein results from TCRdb running MiXCR on the immunoSEQ multiplex PCR reads. In the table there are about 180,000 distinct CDR3 sequences, 90% to 95% of which are singletons. The sequencing sample was made of CD4+ T cells from PBMCs. Receptor source: a human donor with Susac syndrome. Both conserved end residues are part of each CDR3. D genes are given only for firm matches.

d_call: -; v_call: TRBV14; j_call: TRBJ2-1; cdr3_aa: CASSPQHNEQFF; cdr3_nt: TGTGCCAGCAGCCCTCAGCACAATGAGCAGTTCTTC
d_call: TRBD2; v_call: TRBV29-1; j_call: TRBJ2-3; cdr3_aa: CSVGASGADTQYF; cdr3_nt: TGCAGCGTTGGGGCTAGCGGGGCGGATACGCAGTATTTT
d_call: -; v_call: TRBV15; j_call: TRBJ2-5; cdr3_aa: CATSRGGTETQYF; cdr3_nt: TGTGCCACCAGCAGAGGGGGGACAGAGACCCAGTACTTC
d_call: TRBD2; v_call: TRBV7-8; j_call: TRBJ2-7; cdr3_aa: CASSQTSGQTYEQYF; cdr3_nt: TGTGCCAGCAGCCAAACTAGCGGGCAGACCTACGAGCAGTACTTC
d_call: -; v_call: TRBV20-1; j_call: TRBJ2-2; cdr3_aa: CSAIVGSIGTGELFF; cdr3_nt: TGCAGTGCTATAGTGGGTAGCATCGGCACCGGGGAGCTGTTTTTT
d_call: TRBD1; v_call: TRBV20-1; j_call: TRBJ2-3; cdr3_aa: CSASGQGRTDTQYF; cdr3_nt: TGCAGTGCTAGCGGACAGGGGAGGACAGATACGCAGTATTTT
d_call: -; v_call: TRBV25-1; j_call: TRBJ1-6; cdr3_aa: CASNPGGNSPLHF; cdr3_nt: TGTGCCAGCAACCCCGGAGGGAATTCACCCCTCCACTTT
d_call: TRBD1; v_call: TRBV12-3/TRBV12-4; j_call: TRBJ2-3; cdr3_aa: CASRDRAADTQYF; cdr3_nt: TGTGCCAGCAGGGACAGGGCTGCAGATACGCAGTATTTT
d_call: TRBD1; v_call: TRBV7-9; j_call: TRBJ2-7; cdr3_aa: CASSRLRDRESYEQYF; cdr3_nt: TGTGCCAGCAGCCGTCTCCGGGACAGGGAGTCCTACGAGCAGTACTTC
d_call: TRBD2; v_call: TRBV20-1; j_call: TRBJ2-5; cdr3_aa: CSARDPAGGMETQYF; cdr3_nt: TGCAGTGCTAGAGACCCGGCGGGGGGGATGGAGACCCAGTACTTC
d_call: -; v_call: TRBV29-1; j_call: TRBJ1-1; cdr3_aa: CSVSTNTEAFF; cdr3_nt: TGCAGCGTTTCGACGAACACTGAAGCTTTCTTT
d_call: -; v_call: TRBV27; j_call: TRBJ2-7; cdr3_aa: CASSLRDIHYF; cdr3_nt: TGTGCCAGCAGTTTAAGGGACATCCACTACTTC
d_call: TRBD2; v_call: TRBV9; j_call: TRBJ2-7; cdr3_aa: CASSVGASGAYEQYF; cdr3_nt: TGTGCCAGCAGCGTAGGGGCTAGCGGGGCCTACGAGCAGTACTTC
d_call: TRBD2; v_call: TRBV10-3; j_call: TRBJ2-1; cdr3_aa: CAISQGTSVYNEQFF; cdr3_nt: TGTGCCATCAGTCAAGGGACTAGCGTCTACAATGAGCAGTTCTTC
d_call: -; v_call: TRBV19; j_call: TRBJ2-2; cdr3_aa: CASIQYRDTSAGELFF; cdr3_nt: TGTGCCAGTATTCAATACCGGGACACCAGCGCCGGGGAGCTGTTTTTT
d_call: -; v_call: TRBV29-1; j_call: TRBJ1-1; cdr3_aa: CSVVRLDVNEAFF; cdr3_nt: TGCAGCGTCGTAAGGTTGGACGTAAACGAAGCTTTCTTT
d_call: -; v_call: TRBV30; j_call: TRBJ1-2; cdr3_aa: CAWYPLTLTNYGYTF; cdr3_nt: TGTGCCTGGTACCCCTTGACGTTGACTAACTATGGCTACACCTTC
d_call: -; v_call: TRBV24-1; j_call: TRBJ1-5; cdr3_aa: CATSDPEGPQHF; cdr3_nt: TGTGCCACCAGTGATCCAGAAGGGCCCCAGCATTTT
d_call: -; v_call: TRBV30; j_call: TRBJ2-3; cdr3_aa: CAWSSGLSTDTQYF; cdr3_nt: TGTGCCTGGAGTTCTGGGCTTAGCACAGATACGCAGTATTTT
d_call: -; v_call: TRBV5-1; j_call: TRBJ2-6; cdr3_aa: CASSFGLTPSGANVLTF; cdr3_nt: TGCGCCAGCAGCTTTGGACTAACCCCCTCTGGGGCCAACGTCCTGACTTTC